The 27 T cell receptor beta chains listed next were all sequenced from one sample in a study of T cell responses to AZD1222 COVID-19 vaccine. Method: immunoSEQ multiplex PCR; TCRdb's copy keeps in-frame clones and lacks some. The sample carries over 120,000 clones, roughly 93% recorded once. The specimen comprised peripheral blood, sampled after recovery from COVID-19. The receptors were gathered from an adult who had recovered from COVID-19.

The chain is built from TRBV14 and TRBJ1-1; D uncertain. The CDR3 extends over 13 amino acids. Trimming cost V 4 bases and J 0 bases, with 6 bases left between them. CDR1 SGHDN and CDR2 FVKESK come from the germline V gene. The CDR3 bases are TGTGCCAGCAGCCCCCGCCTGAACACTGAAGCTTTCTTT. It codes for CASSPRLNTEAFF.

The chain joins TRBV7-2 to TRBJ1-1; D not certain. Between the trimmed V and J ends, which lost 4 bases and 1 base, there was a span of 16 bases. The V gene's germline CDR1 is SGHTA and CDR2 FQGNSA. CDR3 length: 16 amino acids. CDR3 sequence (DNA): TGTGCCAGCAGCTCCAAGGCCCTGGGGAAGAACACTGAAGCTTTCTTT. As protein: CASSSKALGKNTEAFF.

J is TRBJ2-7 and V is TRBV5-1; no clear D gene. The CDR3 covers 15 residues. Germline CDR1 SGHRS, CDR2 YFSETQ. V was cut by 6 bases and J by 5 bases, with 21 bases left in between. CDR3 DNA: TGCGCCAGCACAGTCCTTGGCGGAACCGGCCACGAGCAGTACTTC. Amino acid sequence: CASTVLGGTGHEQYF.

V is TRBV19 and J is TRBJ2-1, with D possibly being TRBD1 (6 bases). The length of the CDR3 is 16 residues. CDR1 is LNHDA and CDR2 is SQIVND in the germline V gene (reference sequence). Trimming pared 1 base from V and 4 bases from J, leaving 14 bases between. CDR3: CASSIGTGHRYNEQFF. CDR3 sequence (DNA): TGTGCCAGTAGTATAGGAACGGGACATAGGTACAATGAGCAGTTCTTC.

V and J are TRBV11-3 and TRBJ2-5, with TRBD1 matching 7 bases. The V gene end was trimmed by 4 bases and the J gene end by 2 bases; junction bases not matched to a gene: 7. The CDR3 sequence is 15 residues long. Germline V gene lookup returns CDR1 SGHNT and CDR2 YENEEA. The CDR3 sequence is CASSSGQSAQETQYF. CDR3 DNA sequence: TGTGCCAGCAGCTCGGGACAGTCGGCGCAAGAGACCCAGTACTTC.

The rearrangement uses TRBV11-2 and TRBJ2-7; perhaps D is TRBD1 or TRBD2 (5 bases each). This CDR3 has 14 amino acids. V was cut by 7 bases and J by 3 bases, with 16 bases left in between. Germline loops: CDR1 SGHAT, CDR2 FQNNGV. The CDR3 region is CASKNPGQGYEQYF. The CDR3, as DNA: TGTGCCAGCAAAAACCCGGGGCAGGGCTACGAGCAGTACTTC.

The CDR3 loop is CASSIGETGYSGANVLTF. The CDR3, as DNA: TGTGCCAGTAGTATAGGGGAGACAGGGTACTCTGGGGCCAACGTCCTGACTTTC. The gene calls are TRBV19 and TRBJ2-6; 7 positions agree with TRBD1. Germline assignment: CDR1 LNHDA and CDR2 SQIVND (reference sequence). CDR3 size: 18 residues. The ends lost 1 base at V and 0 bases at J; junction bases unmatched: 6.

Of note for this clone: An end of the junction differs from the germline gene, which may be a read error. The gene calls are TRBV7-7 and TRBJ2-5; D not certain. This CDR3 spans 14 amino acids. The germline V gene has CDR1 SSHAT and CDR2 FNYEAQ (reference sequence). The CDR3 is CASSLPGVGETQYF. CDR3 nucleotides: TGTGCTAGCAGCTTACCTGGGGTAGGGGAGACCCAGTACTTC.

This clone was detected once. Written as DNA, the CDR3 is TGTGCCAGTAGTATCTGGACTAGCGGGGGCTACAATGAGCAGTTCTTC. Amino acid sequence: CASSIWTSGGYNEQFF. The rearrangement joins TRBV19 to TRBJ2-1; TRBD2 agrees at 13 bases. The CDR3 consists of 16 residues. CDR1 LNHDA and CDR2 SQIVND come from the germline V gene (reference sequence). Trimming took 3 bases from V and 3 from J; bases not matched to a gene: 2.

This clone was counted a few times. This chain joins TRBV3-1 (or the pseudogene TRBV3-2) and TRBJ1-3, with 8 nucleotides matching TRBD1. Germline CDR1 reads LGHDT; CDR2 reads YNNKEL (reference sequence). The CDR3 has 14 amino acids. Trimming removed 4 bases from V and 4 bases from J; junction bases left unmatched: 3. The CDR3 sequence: CASSLGTGGNTIYF. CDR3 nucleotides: TGTGCCAGCAGCCTCGGGACAGGCGGAAACACCATATATTTT.

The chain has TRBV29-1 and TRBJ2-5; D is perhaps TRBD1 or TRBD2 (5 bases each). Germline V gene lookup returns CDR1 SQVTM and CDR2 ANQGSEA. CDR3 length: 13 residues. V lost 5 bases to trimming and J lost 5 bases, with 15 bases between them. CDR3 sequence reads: CSVPYQWGETQYF. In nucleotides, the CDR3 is TGCAGCGTTCCCTATCAATGGGGGGAGACCCAGTACTTC.

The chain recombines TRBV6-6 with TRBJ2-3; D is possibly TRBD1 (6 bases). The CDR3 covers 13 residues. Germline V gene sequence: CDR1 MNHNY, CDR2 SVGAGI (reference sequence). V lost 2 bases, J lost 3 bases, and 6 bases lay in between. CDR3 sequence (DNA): TGTGCCAGCAGTTACAGGGGGACAGATACGCAGTATTTT. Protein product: CASSYRGTDTQYF.

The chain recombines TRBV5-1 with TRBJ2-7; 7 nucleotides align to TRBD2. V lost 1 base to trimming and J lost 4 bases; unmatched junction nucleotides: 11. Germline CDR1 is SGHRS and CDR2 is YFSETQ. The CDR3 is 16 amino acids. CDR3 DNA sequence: TGCGCCAGCAGCTTGTCCTTAGGGGCGGGAGAATACGAGCAGTACTTC. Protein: CASSLSLGAGEYEQYF.

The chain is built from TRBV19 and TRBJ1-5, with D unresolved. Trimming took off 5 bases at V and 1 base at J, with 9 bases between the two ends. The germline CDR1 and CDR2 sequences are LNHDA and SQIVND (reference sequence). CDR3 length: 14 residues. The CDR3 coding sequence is TGTGCCAGTAGTCCCCGACAAAGCAATCAGCCCCAGCATTTT. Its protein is CASSPRQSNQPQHF.

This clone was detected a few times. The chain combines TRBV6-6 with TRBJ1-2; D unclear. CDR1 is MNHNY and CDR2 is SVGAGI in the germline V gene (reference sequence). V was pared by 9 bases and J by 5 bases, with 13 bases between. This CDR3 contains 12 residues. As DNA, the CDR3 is TGTGCCAGTCAGAGTTTAAATTATGGCTACACCTTC. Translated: CASQSLNYGYTF.

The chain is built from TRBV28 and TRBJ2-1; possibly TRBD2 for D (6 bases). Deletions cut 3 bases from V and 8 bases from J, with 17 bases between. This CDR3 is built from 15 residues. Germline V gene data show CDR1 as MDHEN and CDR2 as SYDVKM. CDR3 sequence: CASSFPTRDVDEQFF. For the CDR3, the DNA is TGTGCCAGCAGTTTTCCGACTAGAGATGTGGATGAGCAGTTCTTC.

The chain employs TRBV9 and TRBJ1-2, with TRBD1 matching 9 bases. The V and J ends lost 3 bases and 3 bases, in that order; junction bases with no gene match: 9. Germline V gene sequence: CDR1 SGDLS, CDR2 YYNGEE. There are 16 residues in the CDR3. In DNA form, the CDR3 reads TGTGCCAGCAGCGCCCGGCAGGGACAGGGACACTATGGCTACACCTTC. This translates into CASSARQGQGHYGYTF. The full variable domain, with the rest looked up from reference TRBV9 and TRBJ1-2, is DSGVTQTPKHLITATGQRVTLRCSPRSGDLSVYWYQQSLDQGLQFLIQYYNGEERAKGNILERFSAQQFPDLHSELNLSSLELGDSALYFCASSARQGQGHYGYTFGSGTRLTVV.

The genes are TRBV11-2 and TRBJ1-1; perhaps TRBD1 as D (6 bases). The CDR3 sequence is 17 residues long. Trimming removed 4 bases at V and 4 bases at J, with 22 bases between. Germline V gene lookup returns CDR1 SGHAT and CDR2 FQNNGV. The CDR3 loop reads CASSSHSGGLLGTEAFF. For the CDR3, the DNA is TGTGCCAGCAGCTCCCACTCCGGGGGGCTTTTAGGCACTGAAGCTTTCTTT.

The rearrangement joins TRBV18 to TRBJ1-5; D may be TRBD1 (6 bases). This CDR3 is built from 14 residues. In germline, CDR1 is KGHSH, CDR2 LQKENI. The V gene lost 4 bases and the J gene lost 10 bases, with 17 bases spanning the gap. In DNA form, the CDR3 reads TGTGCCAGCTCACTGAGGGAGGAGGGGGGTCCCCAGCATTTT. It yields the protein CASSLREEGGPQHF.

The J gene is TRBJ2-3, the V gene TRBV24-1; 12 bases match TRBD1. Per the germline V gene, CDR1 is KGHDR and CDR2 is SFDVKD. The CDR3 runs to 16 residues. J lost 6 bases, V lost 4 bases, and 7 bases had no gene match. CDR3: CATSEGTGGSGDTQYF. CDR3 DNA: TGTGCCACCAGTGAGGGGACAGGGGGCAGCGGGGATACGCAGTATTTT.

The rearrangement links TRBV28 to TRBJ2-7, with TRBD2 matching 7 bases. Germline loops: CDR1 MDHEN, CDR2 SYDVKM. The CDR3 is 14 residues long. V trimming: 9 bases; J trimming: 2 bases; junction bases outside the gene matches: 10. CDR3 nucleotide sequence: TGTGCCAGTTTTTTAGCGGGTGGCCCCTACGAGCAGTACTTC. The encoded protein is CASFLAGGPYEQYF.

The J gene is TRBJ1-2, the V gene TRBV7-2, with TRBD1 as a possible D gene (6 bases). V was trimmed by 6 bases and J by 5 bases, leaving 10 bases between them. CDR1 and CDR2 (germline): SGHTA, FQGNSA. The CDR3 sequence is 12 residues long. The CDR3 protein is CASRKGGYGYTF. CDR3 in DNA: TGTGCCAGCAGAAAAGGGGGTTATGGCTACACCTTC.

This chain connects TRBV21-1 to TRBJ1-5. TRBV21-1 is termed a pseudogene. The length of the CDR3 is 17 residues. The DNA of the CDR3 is TGTGCCAGCAGCACGGCGGTCCGGCCTACCAATGGTCAGCCCCAGCATTTT. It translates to CASSTAVRPTNGQPQHF.

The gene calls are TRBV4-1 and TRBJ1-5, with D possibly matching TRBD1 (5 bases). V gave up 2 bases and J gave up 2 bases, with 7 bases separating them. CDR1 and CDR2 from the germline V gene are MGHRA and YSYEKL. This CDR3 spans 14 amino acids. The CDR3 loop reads CASSQIGGNQPQHF. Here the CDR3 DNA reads TGCGCCAGCAGCCAAATAGGGGGCAATCAGCCCCAGCATTTT.

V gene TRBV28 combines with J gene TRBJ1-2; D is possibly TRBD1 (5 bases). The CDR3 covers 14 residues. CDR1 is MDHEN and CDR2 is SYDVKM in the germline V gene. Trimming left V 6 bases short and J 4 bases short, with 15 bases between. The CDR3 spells CASSPGDRSYGYTF. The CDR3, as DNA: TGTGCCAGCAGCCCGGGGGACCGGAGCTATGGCTACACCTTC.

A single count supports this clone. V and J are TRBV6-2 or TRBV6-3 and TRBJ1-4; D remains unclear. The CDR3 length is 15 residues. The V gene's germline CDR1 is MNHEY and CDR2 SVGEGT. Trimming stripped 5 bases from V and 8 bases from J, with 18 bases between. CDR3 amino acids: CASSRIPYGGEKLFF. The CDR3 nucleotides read TGTGCCAGCAGTCGAATCCCCTACGGAGGGGAAAAACTGTTTTTT.

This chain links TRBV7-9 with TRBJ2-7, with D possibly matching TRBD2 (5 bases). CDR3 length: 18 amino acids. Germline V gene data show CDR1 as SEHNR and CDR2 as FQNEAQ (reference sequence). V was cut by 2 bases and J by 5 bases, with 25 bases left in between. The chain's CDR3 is CASSLRVGIVDSWDEQYF. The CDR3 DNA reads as TGTGCCAGCAGCTTACGGGTGGGAATCGTGGACTCGTGGGACGAGCAGTACTTC.